These 11 T cell receptor beta chains were sequenced from one sample in a study of shared clonotypes between healthy human individuals. TCRdb's table, derived via immunoSEQ multiplex PCR, lists solely in-frame clones and lacks some. The data contain more than 550,000 clones, roughly 87% of them singletons. Sequencing input: memory CD8+ T cells from PBMCs. Specified subset: CD45RO+ cells pooled with CCR7-negative TemRA cells. Receptors originate from a man aged 18 to 30 in good health. Some clones in this sample may be carry-over from other donors' samples.

The chain joins TRBV4-2 to TRBJ2-7, with D possibly being TRBD2 (6 bases). Trimming took off 2 bases at V and 7 bases at J, with 12 bases between the two ends. The germline V gene encodes CDR1 LGHNA and CDR2 YNFKEQ. This CDR3 is 13 amino acids long. CDR3 DNA: TGTGCCAGCAGCCAACCGGGAGAGGAAGAGCAGTACTTC. It encodes CASSQPGEEEQYF.

The chain uses TRBV4-1 and TRBJ2-3; 8 positions agree with TRBD1. CDR1 is MGHRA and CDR2 is YSYEKL in the germline V gene. This CDR3 spans 15 amino acids. V dropped 3 bases and J dropped 4; count of bases not matched to a gene: 6. The DNA for the CDR3 is TGCGCCAGCAGCCAGGGGACAGGAAGATCAGATACGCAGTATTTT. It encodes CASSQGTGRSDTQYF.

The CDR3 reads CASSLFAGNEQFF. The CDR3 nucleotides read TGTGCCAGCAGTTTATTTGCGGGGAATGAGCAGTTCTTC. The chain is built from TRBV28 and TRBJ2-1; tentative D call: TRBD2 (6 bases). The CDR3 contains 13 residues. Germline V gene sequence: CDR1 MDHEN, CDR2 SYDVKM. The V end was cut by 1 base, the J end by 7 bases, with 8 bases between.

This chain connects TRBV11-3 to TRBJ1-1; the D gene is possibly TRBD1 (6 bases). The CDR3 has 14 amino acids. Trimming took off 5 bases at V and 0 bases at J, with 10 bases between the two ends. The germline gives CDR1 SGHNT, CDR2 YENEEA. The CDR3 sequence is CASSPQGMNTEAFF. In DNA form, the CDR3 reads TGTGCCAGCAGCCCACAGGGTATGAACACTGAAGCTTTCTTT.

The gene calls are TRBV4-1 and TRBJ2-1; no definite D call. The CDR3 runs 16 residues. Germline CDR1 MGHRA, CDR2 YSYEKL. The ends were cut back, 4 bases at V and 7 bases at J, with 20 bases in the middle. The CDR3 sequence: CASSPSPTLSENEQFF. The CDR3 region has the DNA TGCGCCAGCAGCCCCTCCCCTACTTTGTCCGAAAATGAGCAGTTCTTC.

J is TRBJ2-3 and V is TRBV7-6; D is unresolved. Germline CDR1 reads SGHVS; CDR2 reads FNYEAQ. Trimming took off 5 bases at V and 2 bases at J, with 14 bases between the two ends. The CDR3 is 15 residues long. The CDR3, as DNA: TGTGCCAGCAGCCTCCCCGCGGAGCTCACAGATACGCAGTATTTT. This gives the protein CASSLPAELTDTQYF.

This clone was counted a single time. The chain carries TRBV11-2 and TRBJ2-1, with D possibly being TRBD2 (8 bases). Trimming stripped 2 bases from V and 9 bases from J, with 26 bases between. This CDR3 is 18 amino acids long. Germline V lookup: CDR1 SGHAT, CDR2 FQNNGV. The CDR3 nucleotides read TGTGCCAGCAGCTTATATAACAGACAGGGACTAGTAGGGGCTGAGCAGTTCTTC. Its protein product is CASSLYNRQGLVGAEQFF.

The chain links TRBV5-6 to TRBJ2-5; no firm D call. V was pared by 2 bases and J by 2 bases, with 7 bases between. CDR1 is SGHDT and CDR2 is YYEEEE in the germline V gene. The CDR3 has 13 amino acids. The CDR3 sequence is CASSFFLQETQYF. CDR3 bases: TGTGCCAGCAGCTTCTTTCTTCAAGAGACCCAGTACTTC.

J is TRBJ1-1 and V is TRBV6-5, with D possibly TRBD1 on 6 matching bases. Germline V gives CDR1 MNHEY, CDR2 SVGAGI. V lost 0 bases and J lost 2, with 10 bases in between. The CDR3 is made up of 15 amino acids. CDR3 in amino acids: CASSYSNRANTEAFF. The CDR3 region has the DNA TGTGCCAGCAGTTACTCGAACAGGGCAAACACTGAAGCTTTCTTT.

The rearrangement joins TRBV27 to TRBJ1-2; 9 positions agree with TRBD1. J was trimmed by 3 bases and V by 5 bases; bases with no gene match: 7. Germline CDR1 MNHEY, CDR2 SMNVEV (reference sequence). The CDR3 loop spans 15 amino acids. The CDR3 loop is CASSPRTGAHYGYTF. CDR3 DNA sequence: TGTGCCAGCAGTCCCAGGACAGGGGCACACTATGGCTACACCTTC.

This rearrangement joins TRBV5-4 to TRBJ1-1; a weak D match, TRBD1 (6 bases). The CDR3 extends over 11 amino acids. Looked up from germline, CDR1 is SGHNT and CDR2 is YYREEE (reference sequence). The V end lost 3 bases, the J end lost 13 bases, and 13 bases lay between the germline ends. This CDR3 is CASSWSGQNFF. In nucleotides, the CDR3 is TGTGCCAGCAGCTGGTCGGGACAAAATTTCTTT. The whole variable domain, remainder taken from reference TRBV5-4 and TRBJ1-1, is ETGVTQSPTHLIKTRGQQVTLRCSSQSGHNTVSWYQQALGQGPQFIFQYYREEENGRGNFPPRFSGLQFPNYSSELNVNALELDDSALYLCASSWSGQNFFGQGTRLTVV.